This T cell receptor (beta chain) originates from a study of cytomegalovirus exposure and HLA in healthy donors. Sequencing used immunoSEQ multiplex PCR; TCRdb keeps in-frame clones, though not all of them. Among 220,000 or so clones listed, around nine tenths were seen once. Material for sequencing was PBMCs. The sequence was collected from a woman younger than 30 in good health and CMV-seropositive.

CDR3 bases: TGTGCCAGCATCCTGACCCTAGCGGGGGCCTACAATGAGCAGTTCTTC. Translated: CASILTLAGAYNEQFF. The chain combines TRBV2 with TRBJ2-1; TRBD2 matches at 10 bases. CDR3 length equals 16 residues. The germline CDR1 and CDR2 sequences are SNHLY and FYNNEI. Germline trimming cut 7 bases from V and 2 bases from J; bases unmatched to any gene: 8.